The entry below gives a single TCR beta chain sequence along with its context. The junction had 2 bases not matched to a gene; V was cut back by 2 bases and J by 5 bases. Germline assignment: CDR1 SGHDT and CDR2 YYEEEE. CDR3 length: 14 residues. The record originates from a study of cytomegalovirus exposure and HLA in healthy donors. PCR involved 60 Vbeta and 13 Jbeta primers. TCRdb's table, derived via immunoSEQ multiplex PCR, lists solely in-frame clones and lacks some. Here the sample spans 130,000 to 150,000 clones, roughly 80% being singletons. The receptor's source is a woman in her thirties in good health and CMV-seronegative. The chain uses TRBV5-6 and TRBJ2-3; TRBD2 aligns across 10 bases. Sequencing was done on a sample of PBMCs. CDR3 DNA: TGTGCCAGCAGCTTACTAGCGGGATTAGATACGCAGTATTTT. This codes for CASSLLAGLDTQYF.